The present T cell receptor beta chain was sequenced within a study of blood T cell repertoires in COVID-19 (dated by TCRdb to 2019 to 2021). With respect to the entire study: Samples from collaborators originated in the United States, Italy and Spain and spanned both the acute and convalescent phases of COVID-19. The dataset comprised deeply sampled blood TCRbeta repertoires from subjects exposed to, actively infected with, or recovered from COVID-19. Nearly every sample came with metadata listing a de-identified subject ID, COVID-19 status, age in years and sex. The repertoires were released in a freely available public database intended as a resource for research on the immune response to SARS-CoV-2. Where available, HLA class I and class II types were taken from metadata supplied by the sample provider and were not determined by assay-based typing. The material from the prospective study consisted of cDNA or gDNA derived from T cells, B-cell-depleted T cells, or PBMCs. The samples were drawn from the first 160 participants of the ongoing ImmuneRACE study and from more than 1,000 subjects provided by 6 global collaborators.

This clone has just one count. Its binding antigen is unknown. Per-base qualities were not stored, and no clone one base away is much larger. Beyond this particular receptor, the publication reports: The quantity of clinical and demographic metadata differed by source and by participant and was supplied without curation.

TCRbeta CDR3 regions were amplified from genomic DNA by means of the immunoSEQ Assay, a bias-controlled multiplex PCR. The published analysis was carried out like this. Nucleated cell counts per sample were estimated from amplification of reference gene primers within the assay. To quantify the absolute abundance of each unique TCRbeta CDR3 rearrangement, sequence reads were collapsed and filtered. For each sample, productive Simpson clonality was calculated as the square root of Simpson's diversity index over productive rearrangements. The source is immuneACCESS, and TCRdb retained only in-frame sequences with V and J called. Part of the clones is not carried over; for the studies checked, unresolved V genes explain less than half of this, and the remainder is unexplained. That table gives V, J and clone size, and the DNA gave D and trimming. The sample table contains about 240,000 clones; only one count was recorded for 75% to 90% of them. The ten largest clonotypes hold roughly an eighth of the sample.

Whole blood was collected in K2EDTA tubes by collaborating institutions according to the institutions' own protocols. For TCRbeta analysis, collaborators shipped samples as frozen whole blood, isolated PBMCs, or DNA extracted from either of those sample types. This sequence originates from a woman aged 55-75 years with active or convalescent COVID-19. The sequenced sample was peripheral blood.

The CDR3 protein sequence reads: CASEGLALDTQYF. The DNA sequence is as follows: TGTGCCAGCGAGGGACTAGCGCTAGATACGCAGTATTTT. Recombination connected TRBV7-9 to TRBJ2-3, and TRBD2 matches 10 of the central bases. The CDR3 runs 13 amino acids, cysteine and phenylalanine included. Only the CDR3 region is kept as DNA, spanning 39 bases read in frame from base 1. The germline V end is reduced by 8 bases and the J end by 5 bases; junction bases left unmatched: 4. The germline V gene (reference sequence) specifies SEHNR as CDR1 and FQNEAQ as CDR2.